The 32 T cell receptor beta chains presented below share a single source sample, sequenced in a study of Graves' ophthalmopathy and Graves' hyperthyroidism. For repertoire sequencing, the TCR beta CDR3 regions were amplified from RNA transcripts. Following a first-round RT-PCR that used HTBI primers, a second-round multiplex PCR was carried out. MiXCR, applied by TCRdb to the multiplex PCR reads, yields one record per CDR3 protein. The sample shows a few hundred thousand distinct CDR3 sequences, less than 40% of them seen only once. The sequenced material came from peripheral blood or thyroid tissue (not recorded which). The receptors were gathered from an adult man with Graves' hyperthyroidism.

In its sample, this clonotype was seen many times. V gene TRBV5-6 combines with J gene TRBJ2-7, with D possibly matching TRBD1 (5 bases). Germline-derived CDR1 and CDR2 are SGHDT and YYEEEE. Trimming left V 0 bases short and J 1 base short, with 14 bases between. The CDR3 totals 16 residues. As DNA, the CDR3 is TGTGCCAGCAGCTTGGTCGGCGCAGGGATATCCTACGAGCAGTACTTC. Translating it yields CASSLVGAGISYEQYF.

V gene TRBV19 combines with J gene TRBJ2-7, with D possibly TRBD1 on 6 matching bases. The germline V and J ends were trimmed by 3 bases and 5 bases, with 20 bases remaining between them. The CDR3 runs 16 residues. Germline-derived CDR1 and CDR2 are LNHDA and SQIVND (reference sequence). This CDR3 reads CASSILTPGQLNEQYF. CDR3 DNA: TGTGCCAGTAGTATTTTGACCCCCGGACAGCTCAACGAGCAGTACTTC.

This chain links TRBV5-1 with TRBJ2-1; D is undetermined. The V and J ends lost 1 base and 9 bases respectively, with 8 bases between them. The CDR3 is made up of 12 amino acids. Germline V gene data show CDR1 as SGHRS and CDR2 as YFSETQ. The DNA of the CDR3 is TGCGCCAGCAGCTTGCTGGGCAGTGAGCAGTTCTTC. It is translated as CASSLLGSEQFF.

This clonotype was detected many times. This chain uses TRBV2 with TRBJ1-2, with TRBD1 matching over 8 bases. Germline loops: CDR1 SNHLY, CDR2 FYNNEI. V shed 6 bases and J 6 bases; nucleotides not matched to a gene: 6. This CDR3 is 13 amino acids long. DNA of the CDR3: TGTGCCAGCAGGACGGACAGGGTGGATGGCTACACCTTC. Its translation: CASRTDRVDGYTF. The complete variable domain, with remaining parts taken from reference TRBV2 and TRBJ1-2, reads EPEVTQTPSHQVTQMGQEVILRCVPISNHLYFYWYRQILGQKVEFLVSFYNNEISEKSEIFDDQFSVERPDGSNFTLKIRSTKLEDSAMYFCASRTDRVDGYTFGSGTRLTVV.

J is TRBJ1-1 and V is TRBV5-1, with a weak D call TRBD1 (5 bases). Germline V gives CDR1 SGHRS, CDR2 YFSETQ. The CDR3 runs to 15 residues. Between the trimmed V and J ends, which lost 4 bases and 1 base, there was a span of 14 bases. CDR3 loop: CASSVARGRNTEAFF. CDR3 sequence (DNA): TGCGCCAGCAGCGTTGCGAGGGGCAGGAACACTGAAGCTTTCTTT.

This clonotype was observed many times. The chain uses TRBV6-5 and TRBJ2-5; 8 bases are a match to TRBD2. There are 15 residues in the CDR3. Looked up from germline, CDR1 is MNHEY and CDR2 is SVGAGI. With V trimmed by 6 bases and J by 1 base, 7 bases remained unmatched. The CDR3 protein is CASRGSGSPQETQYF. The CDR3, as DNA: TGTGCCAGCAGGGGGAGCGGGAGCCCCCAAGAGACCCAGTACTTC.

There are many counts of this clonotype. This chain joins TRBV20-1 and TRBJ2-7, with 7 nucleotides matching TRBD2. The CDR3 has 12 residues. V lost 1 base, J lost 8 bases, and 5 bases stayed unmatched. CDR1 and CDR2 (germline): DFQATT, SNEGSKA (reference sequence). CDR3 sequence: CSARGGGVQQYF. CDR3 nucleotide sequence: TGCAGTGCTAGAGGGGGGGGAGTTCAGCAGTACTTC.

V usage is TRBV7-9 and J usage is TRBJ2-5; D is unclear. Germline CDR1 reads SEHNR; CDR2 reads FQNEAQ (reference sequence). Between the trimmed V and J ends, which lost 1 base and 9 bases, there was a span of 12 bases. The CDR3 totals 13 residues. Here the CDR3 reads CASSLGFSQPQYF. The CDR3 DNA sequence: TGTGCCAGCAGCTTAGGGTTTAGTCAGCCCCAGTACTTC.

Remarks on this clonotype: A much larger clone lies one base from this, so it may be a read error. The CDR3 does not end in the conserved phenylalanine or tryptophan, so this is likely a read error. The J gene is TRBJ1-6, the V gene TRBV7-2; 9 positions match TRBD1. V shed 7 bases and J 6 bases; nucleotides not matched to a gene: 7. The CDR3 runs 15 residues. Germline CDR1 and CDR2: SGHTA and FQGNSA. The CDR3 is CASIPDRGSNSPLHS. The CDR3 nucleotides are TGTGCCAGCATTCCGGACAGGGGAAGTAATTCACCCCTCCACTCT.

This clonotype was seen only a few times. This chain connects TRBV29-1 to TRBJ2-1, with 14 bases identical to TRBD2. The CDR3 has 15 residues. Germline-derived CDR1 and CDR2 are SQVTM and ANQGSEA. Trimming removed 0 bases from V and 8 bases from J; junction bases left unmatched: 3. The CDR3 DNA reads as TGCAGCGTTGAAGAGGGACTAGCGGGAGTGGATGAGCAGTTCTTC. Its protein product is CSVEEGLAGVDEQFF.

The DNA for the CDR3 is TGTGCCAGCAGCTTAGTGGGGGCGCGCACCGGGGAGCTGTTTTTT. Translated: CASSLVGARTGELFF. The chain is built from TRBV7-8 and TRBJ2-2; TRBD1 is a possible D gene (6 bases). The CDR3 runs to 15 residues. The V gene lost 1 base and the J gene lost 4 bases, with 10 bases spanning the gap. Germline lookup yields CDR1 SGHVS and CDR2 FQNEAQ. The full variable domain, rest sourced from reference TRBV7-8 and TRBJ2-2, is GAGVSQSPRYKVAKRGQDVALRCDPISGHVSLFWYQQALGQGPEFLTYFQNEAQLDKSGLPSDRFFAERPEGSVSTLKIQRTQQEDSAVYLCASSLVGARTGELFFGEGSRLTVL.

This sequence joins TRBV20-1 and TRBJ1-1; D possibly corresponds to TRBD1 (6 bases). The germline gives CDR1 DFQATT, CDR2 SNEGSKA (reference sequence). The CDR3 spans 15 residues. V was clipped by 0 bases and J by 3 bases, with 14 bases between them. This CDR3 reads CSAREGGGSYTEAFF. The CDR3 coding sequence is TGCAGTGCTAGAGAGGGAGGGGGAAGTTACACTGAAGCTTTCTTT.

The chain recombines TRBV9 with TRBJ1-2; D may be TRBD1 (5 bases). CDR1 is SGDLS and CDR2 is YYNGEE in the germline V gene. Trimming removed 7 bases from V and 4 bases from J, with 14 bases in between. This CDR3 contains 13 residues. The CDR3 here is CASGDQGSYGYTF. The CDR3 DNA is TGTGCCAGCGGAGATCAGGGTTCCTATGGCTACACCTTC.

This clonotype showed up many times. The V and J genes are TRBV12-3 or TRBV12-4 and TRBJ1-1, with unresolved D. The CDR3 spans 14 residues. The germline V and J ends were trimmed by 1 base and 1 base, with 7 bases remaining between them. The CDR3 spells CASSLVVGNTEAFF. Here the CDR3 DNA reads TGTGCCAGCAGTTTAGTAGTAGGGAACACTGAAGCTTTCTTT.

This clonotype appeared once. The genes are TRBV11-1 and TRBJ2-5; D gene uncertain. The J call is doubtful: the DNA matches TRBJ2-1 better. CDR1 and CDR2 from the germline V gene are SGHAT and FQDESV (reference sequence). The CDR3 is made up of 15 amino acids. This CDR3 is CASSLRRASYNEQFF. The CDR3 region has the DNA TGTGCCAGCAGCTTGAGAAGGGCCTCCTACAATGAGCAGTTCTTC.

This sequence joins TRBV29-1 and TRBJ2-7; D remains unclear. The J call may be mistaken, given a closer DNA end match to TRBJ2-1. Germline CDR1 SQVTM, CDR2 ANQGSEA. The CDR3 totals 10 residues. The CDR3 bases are TGCAGCGCCCTGAACAATGAGCAGTTCTTC. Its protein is CSALNNEQFF.

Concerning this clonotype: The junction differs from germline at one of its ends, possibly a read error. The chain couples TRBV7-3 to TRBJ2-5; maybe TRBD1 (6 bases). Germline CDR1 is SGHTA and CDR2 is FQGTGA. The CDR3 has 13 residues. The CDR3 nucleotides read TGTGCCAGCAGCCCGGGACACCAAGAGGCCCAGCACTTC. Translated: CASSPGHQEAQHF.

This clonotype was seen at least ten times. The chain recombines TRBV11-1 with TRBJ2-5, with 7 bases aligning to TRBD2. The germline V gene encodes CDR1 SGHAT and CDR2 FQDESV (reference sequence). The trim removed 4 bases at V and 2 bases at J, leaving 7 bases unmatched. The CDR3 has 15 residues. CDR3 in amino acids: CASSSGLDLQETQYF. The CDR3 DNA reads TGTGCCAGCAGCTCTGGACTAGACCTACAAGAGACCCAGTACTTC.

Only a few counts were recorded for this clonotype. CDR3 sequence: CASSLSDRGYQPQHF. In nucleotides, the CDR3 is TGTGCCAGCAGTTTATCAGACAGGGGCTATCAGCCCCAGCATTTT. V and J are TRBV28 and TRBJ1-5, with TRBD1 matching over 8 bases. V was pared by 1 base and J by 5 bases, with 4 bases of the junction left unmatched. The CDR3 spans 15 residues. From germline, CDR1 is MDHEN and CDR2 SYDVKM.

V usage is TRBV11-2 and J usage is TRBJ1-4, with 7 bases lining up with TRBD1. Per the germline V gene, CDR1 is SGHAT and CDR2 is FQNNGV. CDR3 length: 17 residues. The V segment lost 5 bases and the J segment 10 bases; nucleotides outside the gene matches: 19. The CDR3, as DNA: TGTGCCAGCAGCCCACGACAGGGAGCGGGAGGGACGGTAAAACTGTTTTTT. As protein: CASSPRQGAGGTVKLFF.

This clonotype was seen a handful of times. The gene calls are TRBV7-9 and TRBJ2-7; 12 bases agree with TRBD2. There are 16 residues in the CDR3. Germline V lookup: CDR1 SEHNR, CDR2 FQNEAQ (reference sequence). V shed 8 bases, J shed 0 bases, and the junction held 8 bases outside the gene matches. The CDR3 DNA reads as TGTGCCAGCTCACCGAGGACTAGCGGGATCTCCTACGAGCAGTACTTC. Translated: CASSPRTSGISYEQYF.

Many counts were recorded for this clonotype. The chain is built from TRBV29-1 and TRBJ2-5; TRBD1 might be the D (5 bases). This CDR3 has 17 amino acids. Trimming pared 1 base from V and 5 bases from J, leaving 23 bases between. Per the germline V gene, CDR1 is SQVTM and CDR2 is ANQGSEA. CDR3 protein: CSVEGVGGHRDGETQYF. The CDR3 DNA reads TGCAGCGTTGAAGGCGTAGGTGGACACCGCGATGGGGAGACCCAGTACTTC.

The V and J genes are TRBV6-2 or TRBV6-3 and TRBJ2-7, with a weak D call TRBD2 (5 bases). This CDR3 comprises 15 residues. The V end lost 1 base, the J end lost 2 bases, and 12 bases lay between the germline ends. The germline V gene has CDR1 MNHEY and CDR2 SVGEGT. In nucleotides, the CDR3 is TGTGCCAGCAGTTACTTGTGGGAGTCCACCTACGAGCAGTACTTC. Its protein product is CASSYLWESTYEQYF.

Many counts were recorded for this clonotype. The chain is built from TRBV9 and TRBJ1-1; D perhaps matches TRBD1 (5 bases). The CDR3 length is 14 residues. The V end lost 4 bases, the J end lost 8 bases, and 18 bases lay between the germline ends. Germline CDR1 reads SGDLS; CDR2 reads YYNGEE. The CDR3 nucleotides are TGTGCCAGCAGCCCCACCTTTCTAAACAGGGAAGCTTTCTTT. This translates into CASSPTFLNREAFF.

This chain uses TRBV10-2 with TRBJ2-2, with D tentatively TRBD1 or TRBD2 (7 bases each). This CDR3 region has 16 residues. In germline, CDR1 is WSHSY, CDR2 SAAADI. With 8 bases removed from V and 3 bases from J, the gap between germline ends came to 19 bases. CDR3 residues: CASSRPTGRDTGELFF. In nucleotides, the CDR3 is TGCGCCAGCTCCCGCCCGACAGGGAGGGACACCGGGGAGCTGTTTTTT.

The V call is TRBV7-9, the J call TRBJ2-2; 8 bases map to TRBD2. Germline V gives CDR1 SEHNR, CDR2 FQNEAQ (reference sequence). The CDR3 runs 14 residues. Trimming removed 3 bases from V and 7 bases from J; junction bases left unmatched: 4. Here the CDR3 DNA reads TGTGCCAGCAGCTTCGGGACTAGTGTCGGGGAGCTGTTTTTT. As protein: CASSFGTSVGELFF.

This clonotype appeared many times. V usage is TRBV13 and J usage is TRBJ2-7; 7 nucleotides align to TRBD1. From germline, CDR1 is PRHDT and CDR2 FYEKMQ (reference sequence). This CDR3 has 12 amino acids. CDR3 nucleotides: TGTGCCAGCAGCCTGAGGACAGGTCCTTTAATGGTG. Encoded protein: CASSLRTGPLMV.

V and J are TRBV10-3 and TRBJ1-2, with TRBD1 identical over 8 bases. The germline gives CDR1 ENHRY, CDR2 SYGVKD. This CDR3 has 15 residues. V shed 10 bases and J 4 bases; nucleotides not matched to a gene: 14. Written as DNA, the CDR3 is TGTGCCAGCAGCGGACAGGGTTTCTTCGTCTATGGCTACACCTTC. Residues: CASSGQGFFVYGYTF.

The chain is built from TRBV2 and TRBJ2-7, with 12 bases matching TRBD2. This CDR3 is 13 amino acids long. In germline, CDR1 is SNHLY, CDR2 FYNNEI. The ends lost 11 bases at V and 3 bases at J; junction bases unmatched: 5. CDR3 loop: CAGRTSGIYEQYF. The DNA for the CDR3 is TGTGCCGGACGGACTAGCGGGATCTACGAGCAGTACTTC.

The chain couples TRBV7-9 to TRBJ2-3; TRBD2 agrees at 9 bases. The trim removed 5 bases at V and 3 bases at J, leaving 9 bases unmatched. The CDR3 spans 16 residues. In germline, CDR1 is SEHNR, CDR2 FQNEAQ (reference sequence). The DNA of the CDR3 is TGTGCCAGCAGCCGGGCCCCTAGCGGGACTACAGATACGCAGTATTTT. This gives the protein CASSRAPSGTTDTQYF.

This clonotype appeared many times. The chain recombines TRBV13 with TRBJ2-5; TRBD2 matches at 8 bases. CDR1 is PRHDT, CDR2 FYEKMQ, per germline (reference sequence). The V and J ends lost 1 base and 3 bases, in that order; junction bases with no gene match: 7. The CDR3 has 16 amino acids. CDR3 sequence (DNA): TGTGCCAGCAGCTTAGTCACTAGCGGCGACAAAGAGACCCAGTACTTC. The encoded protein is CASSLVTSGDKETQYF.

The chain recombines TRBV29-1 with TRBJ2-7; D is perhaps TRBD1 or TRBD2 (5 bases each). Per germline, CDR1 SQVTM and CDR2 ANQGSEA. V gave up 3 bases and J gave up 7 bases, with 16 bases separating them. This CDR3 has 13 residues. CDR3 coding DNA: TGCAGCGTTGAGGCAGGGAGAGGGGATGAGCAGTACTTC. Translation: CSVEAGRGDEQYF.